This TCR beta chain was sequenced in a study of shared clonotypes between healthy human individuals. CDR3 length equals 19 residues. V was clipped by 3 bases and J by 0 bases; unmatched bases: 14. Looked up from germline, CDR1 is MNHNS and CDR2 is SASEGT. Sequencing was performed with immunoSEQ multiplex PCR; in TCRdb, only in-frame clones are kept and a portion is missing. Of over a million clones listed, less than 99% are singletons. Sequenced sample: naive CD4+ T cells sorted from blood. Documented subset: CD45RA+ positively selected. V is TRBV6-1 and J is TRBJ1-5; 7 bases line up with TRBD1. This receptor was obtained from a man aged 25-45 years in good health. The DNA of the CDR3 is TGTGCCAGCAGTGACGTGGGACAGCCCCTGGGGCATAGCAATCAGCCCCAGCATTTT. Amino acid sequence: CASSDVGQPLGHSNQPQHF.